This entry lists 21 T cell receptor beta chains sequenced from one sample in a study of CD8 T cells in ankylosing spondylitis. From the 5' RACE reads, TCRdb called clonotypes with MiXCR, one entry per CDR3 protein. Found here are 130,000 or so distinct CDR3 sequences, 9.5% to 12% of them singletons; the top ten hold about 4%. Sequences were obtained from blood, either unsorted or a sorted T cell fraction (not recorded which). Receptors originate from a female donor with ankylosing spondylitis or in good health (not recorded which).

In this sample, this clonotype turned up many times. The chain carries TRBV21-1 and TRBJ1-2. TRBV21-1 represents a pseudogene. The CDR3 loop spans 12 amino acids. The CDR3 protein is CARIVTNYGYTF. CDR3 DNA: TGTGCCAGAATAGTTACTAACTATGGCTACACCTTC.

In this sample, this clonotype turned up many times. J is TRBJ2-5 and V is TRBV5-5; perhaps D is TRBD1 or TRBD2 (5 bases each). Germline V gene sequence: CDR1 SGHKS, CDR2 YYEKEE (reference sequence). V was pared by 5 bases and J by 1 base, with 12 bases between. This CDR3 spans 14 amino acids. For the CDR3, the DNA is TGTGCCAGCAGAAGAGGGGTTCCCCAAGAGACCCAGTACTTC. It translates to CASRRGVPQETQYF.

This clonotype has ten or more counts. The chain uses TRBV5-1 and TRBJ2-1; 8 bases align to TRBD2. This CDR3 has 15 residues. Germline loops: CDR1 SGHRS, CDR2 YFSETQ. V was pared by 4 bases and J by 5 bases, with 8 bases of the junction left unmatched. CDR3 in amino acids: CASSPGAGANNEQFF. The CDR3 DNA is TGCGCCAGCAGCCCCGGAGCGGGGGCCAACAATGAGCAGTTCTTC. The variable domain in full, completed from reference TRBV5-1 and TRBJ2-1, reads KAGVTQTPRYLIKTRGQQVTLSCSPISGHRSVSWYQQTPGQGLQFLFEYFSETQRNKGNFPGRFSGRQFSNSRSEMNVSTLELGDSALYLCASSPGAGANNEQFFGPGTRLTVL.

This clonotype was found many times. This sequence joins TRBV29-1 and TRBJ1-1; D is unclear. From germline, CDR1 is SQVTM and CDR2 ANQGSEA. V was trimmed by 5 bases and J by 6 bases, leaving 13 bases between them. There are 12 residues in the CDR3. The CDR3 reads CSVLGGNPEAFF. The CDR3 coding sequence is TGCAGCGTTCTGGGAGGTAACCCTGAAGCTTTCTTT.

This clonotype was counted at least ten times. V gene TRBV5-6 combines with J gene TRBJ2-7, with D perhaps matching TRBD1 (6 bases). This CDR3 has 14 amino acids. In germline, CDR1 is SGHDT, CDR2 YYEEEE. V was trimmed by 3 bases and J by 0 bases, leaving 10 bases between them. The CDR3 bases are TGTGCCAGCAGCTGGGCAGGGGTCTCCTACGAGCAGTACTTC. Protein sequence: CASSWAGVSYEQYF. Based on the CDR3 plus reference TRBV5-6 and TRBJ2-7, the full variable domain is DAGVTQSPTHLIKTRGQQVTLRCSPKSGHDTVSWYQQALGQGPQFIFQYYEEEERQRGNFPDRFSGHQFPNYSSELNVNALLLGDSALYLCASSWAGVSYEQYFGPGTRLTVT.

This clonotype was counted ten times or more. One end of the junction varies from germline; a read error may be responsible. This chain links TRBV4-1 with TRBJ1-2; D remains ambiguous. The CDR3 contains 12 residues. CDR1 is MGHRA, CDR2 YSYEKL, per germline. CDR3 in DNA: TGCGCCAGCAGCAAAGAAAACTATGGCTACACCTTC. It specifies CASSKENYGYTF.

This clonotype was observed many times. The gene calls are TRBV18 and TRBJ2-1; TRBD2 might be the D (5 bases). Per germline, CDR1 KGHSH and CDR2 LQKENI. The length of the CDR3 is 15 residues. Trimming stripped 2 bases from V and 3 bases from J, with 11 bases between. The CDR3 loop is CASSPDGVSYNEQFF. As DNA, the CDR3 is TGTGCCAGCTCACCAGACGGGGTCAGCTACAATGAGCAGTTCTTC.

This clonotype has ten or more counts. The chain combines TRBV3-1 with TRBJ1-1; unclear D gene. Trimming removed 4 bases from V and 5 bases from J, with 8 bases in between. CDR1 and CDR2 (germline): LGHDT, YNNKEL (reference sequence). The CDR3 runs 12 residues. CDR3 loop: CASSRQRTEAFF. The CDR3 DNA reads TGTGCCAGCAGCCGTCAACGAACTGAAGCTTTCTTT.

V usage is TRBV28 and J usage is TRBJ1-1, with TRBD1 as a possible D gene (6 bases). V lost 4 bases and J lost 11, with 20 bases in between. Germline V gene data show CDR1 as MDHEN and CDR2 as SYDVKM. The CDR3 consists of 14 residues. CDR3 residues: CASSSPLGARTAFF. CDR3 nucleotide sequence: TGTGCCAGCAGTTCACCGCTGGGGGCCCGTACGGCTTTCTTT.

This clonotype was found many times. This rearrangement joins TRBV5-6 to TRBJ2-1, with TRBD2 identical over 7 bases. The V gene's germline CDR1 is SGHDT and CDR2 YYEEEE. The ends lost 3 bases at V and 3 bases at J; junction bases unmatched: 3. The CDR3 is 14 residues long. CDR3 in DNA: TGTGCCAGCAGCTGGGGGGACTACTACAATGAGCAGTTCTTC. Its protein is CASSWGDYYNEQFF.

Ten or more counts support this clonotype. The genes are TRBV5-1 and TRBJ1-1; tentatively, D is TRBD1 (5 bases). Trimming left V 9 bases short and J 3 bases short, with 18 bases between. The germline V gene encodes CDR1 SGHRS and CDR2 YFSETQ. The CDR3 totals 14 residues. The CDR3 region has the DNA TGCGCCACCAAGACCGGGGGTTGGGACACTGAAGCTTTCTTT. Protein: CATKTGGWDTEAFF. The complete variable domain, with remaining parts taken from reference TRBV5-1 and TRBJ1-1, reads KAGVTQTPRYLIKTRGQQVTLSCSPISGHRSVSWYQQTPGQGLQFLFEYFSETQRNKGNFPGRFSGRQFSNSRSEMNVSTLELGDSALYLCATKTGGWDTEAFFGQGTRLTVV.

This clonotype was found many times. V is TRBV7-2 and J is TRBJ2-3; D unresolved. The CDR3 covers 16 residues. Trimming took 5 bases from V and 1 from J, leaving 16 bases between them. Germline V lookup: CDR1 SGHTA, CDR2 FQGNSA. CDR3 protein: CASSQQVGRGTDTQYF. In nucleotides, the CDR3 is TGTGCCAGCAGCCAGCAGGTCGGGCGTGGCACAGATACGCAGTATTTT.

In this sample, this clonotype turned up many times. This chain connects TRBV4-1 to TRBJ1-6; D remains ambiguous. V was cut by 0 bases and J by 3 bases, with 12 bases left in between. CDR1 is MGHRA and CDR2 is YSYEKL in the germline V gene. The CDR3 consists of 17 residues. The CDR3 protein is CASSQESHSNYNSPLHF. CDR3 nucleotides: TGCGCCAGCAGCCAAGAGTCTCACTCTAACTATAATTCACCCCTCCACTTT.

This clonotype came up many times. The CDR3 reads CSASKDSSTDTQYF. The CDR3 coding sequence is TGCAGTGCCAGCAAGGACAGCAGCACAGATACGCAGTATTTT. This rearrangement joins TRBV20-1 to TRBJ2-3; D perhaps matches TRBD1 (6 bases). From germline, CDR1 is DFQATT and CDR2 SNEGSKA (reference sequence). This CDR3 has 14 residues. The ends were cut back, 6 bases at V and 0 bases at J, with 13 bases in the middle.

This clonotype was seen ten or more times. This chain links TRBV11-2 with TRBJ2-3, with 7 nucleotides matching TRBD1. The ends lost 0 bases at V and 10 bases at J; junction bases unmatched: 4. This CDR3 is built from 13 residues. Germline CDR1 is SGHAT and CDR2 is FQNNGV. In DNA, the CDR3 is TGTGCCAGCAGCTTAGATGGACAGGCGGCGCAGTATTTT. Translating gives CASSLDGQAAQYF.

The chain uses TRBV3-1 and TRBJ2-1; the match to TRBD1 covers 7 bases. The CDR3 length is 17 residues. Germline trimming cut 3 bases from V and 2 bases from J; bases unmatched to any gene: 10. From germline, CDR1 is LGHDT and CDR2 YNNKEL (reference sequence). CDR3 DNA: TGTGCCAGCAGCCAGGGTCCCGGGACAGCAGCCTACAATGAGCAGTTCTTC. Translated: CASSQGPGTAAYNEQFF.

The table lists this clonotype with many counts. The chain carries TRBV7-9 and TRBJ2-5, with TRBD1 matching 8 bases. The CDR3 totals 16 residues. With 2 bases clipped from V and 5 bases from J, the junction kept 10 bases outside the gene matches. In germline, CDR1 is SEHNR, CDR2 FQNEAQ (reference sequence). The CDR3 reads CASSLPTPTGGETQYF. DNA of the CDR3: TGTGCCAGCAGCTTACCAACTCCCACAGGGGGGGAGACCCAGTACTTC.

Ten or more counts support this clonotype. V and J are TRBV12-3 or TRBV12-4 and TRBJ1-5, with unresolved D. The CDR3 has 13 amino acids. V was trimmed by 3 bases and J by 3 bases, leaving 6 bases between them. The CDR3, as DNA: TGTGCCAGCAGTTTCGGCTCCAATCAGCCCCAGCATTTT. Translating gives CASSFGSNQPQHF.

The chain uses TRBV7-2 and TRBJ2-1; 8 nucleotides agree with TRBD1. The CDR3 covers 15 residues. Trimming removed 1 base from V and 5 bases from J; junction bases left unmatched: 4. CDR1 and CDR2 (germline): SGHTA, FQGNSA. CDR3 in DNA: TGTGCCAGCAGCTTAGACAGGGGGGCTCACAATGAGCAGTTCTTC. Translating it yields CASSLDRGAHNEQFF.

The chain links TRBV24-1 to TRBJ1-5; a possible D gene is TRBD1 (5 bases). Germline V gene lookup returns CDR1 KGHDR and CDR2 SFDVKD. Deletions cut 2 bases from V and 13 bases from J, with 11 bases between. The CDR3 consists of 12 residues. CDR3 protein: CATSDSDGGQHF. The CDR3 DNA reads TGTGCCACCAGTGATTCGGACGGGGGGCAGCATTTT.

This clonotype was seen ten or more times. The V and J genes are TRBV7-8 and TRBJ1-1, with 9 bases that match TRBD1. J was trimmed by 3 bases and V by 5 bases; bases with no gene match: 10. The CDR3 length is 16 residues. Germline V gives CDR1 SGHVS, CDR2 FQNEAQ. CDR3 region: CASSLWGQGRYTEAFF. The CDR3 nucleotides are TGTGCCAGCAGCCTGTGGGGACAGGGCCGGTACACTGAAGCTTTCTTT.